Listed below are T cell receptor beta chains from one sample, sequenced in a study of blood T cell repertoires in COVID-19. Some clones are missing from TCRdb's copy, which holds only in-frame ones; the method was immunoSEQ multiplex PCR. This sample has about 190,000 clones, with about 85% found just once. Sample: PBMCs or T cells enriched from blood (not recorded which). The origin of the receptors is a middle-aged woman in a cohort exposed to, infected with or recovered from COVID-19 (not recorded which). Each CDR3 is given with its conserved first and last residue. Each record gives: clone size, J gene, V gene, D gene, CDR3 protein. D genes are given only for firm matches. Clone size is stated in some rows and not others, as once, few, many or a class when expanded.

>-|TRBJ2-5|TRBV4-2|-
CASSSRDTQETQYF
>-|TRBJ2-1|TRBV6-1|TRBD2
CASSDPPLGLAGDYNEQFF
>-|TRBJ2-2|TRBV5-1|TRBD2
CASSTGTSGGPGELFF
>-|TRBJ2-5|TRBV18|TRBD1
CASSPTDRRPEETQYF
>-|TRBJ1-5|TRBV27|-
CASSLGRNLNQPQHF
>-|TRBJ1-1|TRBV28|-
CASSPSSVLAEAFF
>once|TRBJ1-2|TRBV28|-
CASVLGGFGANYGYTF
>-|TRBJ1-3|TRBV27|-
CASSSPGLGNTIYF
>-|TRBJ2-1|TRBV5-4|TRBD2
CASSLEGLAVYNEQFF
>-|TRBJ1-1|TRBV19|TRBD1
CASSGQGNTEAFF
>-|TRBJ1-1|TRBV12-5|TRBD1
CASGFMEARGPNTEAFF
>once|TRBJ1-4|TRBV7-9|-
CASSLAAATNEKLFF
>-|TRBJ1-4|TRBV7-9|-
CASSSTLGGPFF
>-|TRBJ1-4|TRBV9|TRBD1
CASGTGKVNEKLFF
>-|TRBJ1-3|TRBV5-1|-
CASSLVDRGSGNTIYF
>-|TRBJ2-5|TRBV5-1|TRBD1
CASSLEGQWETQYF
>-|TRBJ2-6|TRBV5-6|TRBD1
CASSGGQTSGANVLTF
>once|TRBJ2-5|TRBV9|-
CASSNQGTQETQYF
>-|TRBJ2-3|TRBV11-2|TRBD1
CASSPRTGGITDTQYF
>-|TRBJ2-3|TRBV5-1|TRBD1
CASSLGTGGSTDTQYF
>-|TRBJ1-5|TRBV10-2|-
CASSESYSNQPQHF
>-|TRBJ1-2|TRBV5-4|TRBD1
CASSPTGAADGYTF
>-|TRBJ1-6|TRBV28|-
CASSSVRYNSPLHF
>-|TRBJ2-5|TRBV7-2|-
CASSLELTEGTQYF
>once|TRBJ1-2|TRBV28|TRBD1
CASTRQGGVGYTF
>-|TRBJ1-1|TRBV19|-
CASSFGGEVDTEAFF
>few|TRBJ1-2|TRBV5-4|-
CASSFTGSTIYGYTF
>-|TRBJ1-2|TRBV29-1|TRBD1
CSAQGTGGRGYTF
>-|TRBJ2-3|TRBV30|TRBD1
CAWSPPRTGGQDTQYF
>-|TRBJ2-7|TRBV5-6|TRBD1
CASSGDRVTYEQYF
>-|TRBJ1-3|TRBV7-8|-
CASSSHGVYSGNTIYF
>-|TRBJ2-5|TRBV5-1|-
CASSLEFGGQETQYF
>-|TRBJ1-1|TRBV6-5|-
CASTPAGRPNTEAFF
>-|TRBJ1-1|TRBV15|TRBD1
CATSPSGTELNTEAFF
>-|TRBJ1-4|TRBV11-2|TRBD1
CASRSTGGELFF
>-|TRBJ1-3|TRBV15|-
CATSRDQGFGNTIYF
>-|TRBJ1-3|TRBV3-1/TRBV3-2|-
CASSQEVDSGNTIYF
>-|TRBJ1-1|TRBV15|TRBD1
CATSGPGTGPEAFF
>-|TRBJ1-5|TRBV5-1|-
CASSADGVGPQHF
>-|TRBJ2-1|TRBV29-1|TRBD1
CSVAGGQGSPSYNEQFF
>-|TRBJ2-5|TRBV30|TRBD1
CAWSRLGQVYQETQYF